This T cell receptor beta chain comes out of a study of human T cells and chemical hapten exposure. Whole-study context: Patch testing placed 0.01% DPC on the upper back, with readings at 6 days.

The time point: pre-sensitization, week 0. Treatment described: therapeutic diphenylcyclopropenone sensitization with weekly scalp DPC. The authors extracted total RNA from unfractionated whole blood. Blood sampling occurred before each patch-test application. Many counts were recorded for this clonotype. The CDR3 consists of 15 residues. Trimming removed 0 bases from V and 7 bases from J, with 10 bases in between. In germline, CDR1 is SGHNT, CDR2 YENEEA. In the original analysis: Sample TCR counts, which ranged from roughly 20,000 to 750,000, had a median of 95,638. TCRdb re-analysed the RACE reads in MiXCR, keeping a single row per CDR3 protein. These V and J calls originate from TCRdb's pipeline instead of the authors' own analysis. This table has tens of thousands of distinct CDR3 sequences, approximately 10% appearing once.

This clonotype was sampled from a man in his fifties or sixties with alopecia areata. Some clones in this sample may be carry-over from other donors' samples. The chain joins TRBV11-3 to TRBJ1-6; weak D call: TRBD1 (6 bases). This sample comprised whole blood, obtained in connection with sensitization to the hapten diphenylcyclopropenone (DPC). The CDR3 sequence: CASSLDGQLNSPLHF. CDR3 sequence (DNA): TGTGCCAGCAGCTTAGACGGACAGTTAAATTCACCCCTCCACTTT.